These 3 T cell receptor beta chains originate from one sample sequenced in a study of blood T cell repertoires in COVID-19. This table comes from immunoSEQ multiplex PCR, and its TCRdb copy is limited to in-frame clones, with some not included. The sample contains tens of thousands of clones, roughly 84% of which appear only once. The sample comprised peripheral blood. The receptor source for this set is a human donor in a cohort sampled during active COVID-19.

This CDR3 is CASSSPGQGAGGELFF. The CDR3 bases are TGTGCCAGCAGTTCGCCGGGACAGGGGGCTGGCGGGGAGCTGTTTTTT. J is TRBJ2-2 and V is TRBV28, with 12 bases matching TRBD1. J lost 7 bases, V lost 4 bases, and 7 bases had no gene match. Germline CDR1 is MDHEN and CDR2 is SYDVKM. The CDR3 length is 16 residues.

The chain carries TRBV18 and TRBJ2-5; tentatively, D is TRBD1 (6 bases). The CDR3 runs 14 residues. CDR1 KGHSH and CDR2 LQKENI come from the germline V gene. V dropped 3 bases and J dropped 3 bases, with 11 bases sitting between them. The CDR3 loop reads CASSPRTAKETQYF. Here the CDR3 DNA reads TGTGCCAGCTCACCTCGGACAGCTAAAGAGACCCAGTACTTC.

For the CDR3, the DNA is TGTGCCAGCAGTGATGGAAGCGGGGGGGCCTACGAGCAGTACTTC. Its translation: CASSDGSGGAYEQYF. The V gene is TRBV2, the J gene TRBJ2-7; 10 bases are shared with TRBD2. The CDR3 is 15 residues long. The trim removed 3 bases at V and 2 bases at J, leaving 4 bases unmatched. Germline V CDR1 and CDR2: SNHLY, FYNNEI.